This T cell receptor beta chain was identified in a study of blood T cell repertoires in COVID-19. About the research overall: The origin of the acute and convalescent COVID-19 samples was the United States, Italy and Spain. Sample material is recorded as cDNA or gDNA derived from T cells, B-cell-depleted T cells, or PBMCs.

Germline V gene lookup returns CDR1 KGHSH and CDR2 LQKENI. This CDR3 has 15 amino acids. Trimming took 3 bases from V and 1 from J, leaving 12 bases between them. Original processing notes: By means of reference gene primer amplification, nucleated cell counts were estimated. Repertoires were generated with immunoSEQ multiplex PCR, while TCRdb's copy carries only in-frame clones and drops some. V and J calls and clone size are given by that table; D and trimming were obtained from the DNA. The profile shows a few hundred thousand clones, 70% to 85% of them singletons. This clone turned up a few times. This sample includes further DNA sequences coding for the same CDR3.

The sample taken for sequencing was peripheral blood. The clonotype originates from a human donor with acute or convalescent COVID-19. The donor label of this sample is uncertain. The J gene is TRBJ1-1, the V gene TRBV18; D possibly corresponds to TRBD1 (6 bases). The CDR3 loop reads CASSPQGQGNTEAFF. The CDR3 DNA reads as TGTGCCAGCTCACCCCAGGGACAAGGGAACACTGAAGCTTTCTTT.